The clone carrying this T cell receptor (beta chain) has only a few counts. Its cognate antigen is unknown. The data originate from a study of cytomegalovirus exposure and HLA in healthy donors. Study summary: About 85 million unique TCRs from HLA-typed donors were held in an early release of data. Caucasian-associated ancestry cluster membership applied to under 85% of several hundred genotyped donors.

Whole-study results and caveats: Analyzed later, most CMV-associated TCR beta chains appeared HLA-restricted.

Germline CDR1 is MNHEY and CDR2 is SMNVEV (reference sequence). The trim removed 6 bases at V and 3 bases at J, leaving 13 bases unmatched. The CDR3 length is 16 residues. It was with 60 Vbeta and 13 Jbeta primers that the PCR ran. In the study's own analysis: Later, an analysis found tens of millions of unique TCR beta chains, and around 10 million of these were shared. Sequencing used immunoSEQ multiplex PCR; TCRdb keeps in-frame clones, though not all of them. The DNA gave D and trimming, while V, J and clone size come from that table. The table lists roughly 120,000 clones, 50% to 65% of them singletons.

The source is a woman in her 40s in good health and CMV-seropositive. The sample consisted of PBMCs. The gene calls are TRBV27 and TRBJ2-7, with TRBD1 identical over 8 bases. CDR3 in amino acids: CASRKGQGGWFYEQYF. Written as DNA, the CDR3 is TGTGCCAGCAGGAAAGGACAGGGTGGATGGTTCTACGAGCAGTACTTC.